These 5 T cell receptor beta chains originate from one sample sequenced in a study of cytomegalovirus exposure and HLA in healthy donors. In the PCR, 60 Vbeta and 13 Jbeta primers were used. Repertoires were generated with immunoSEQ multiplex PCR, while TCRdb's copy carries only in-frame clones and drops some. This sample has 120,000 to 150,000 clones, with 73% found just once. Sequencing was performed on PBMCs. The origin of the receptors is a woman under 30 in good health and CMV-seronegative.

This clone was counted only a few times. This chain links TRBV7-2 with TRBJ1-4; D unresolved. The V and J ends lost 6 bases and 7 bases respectively, with 15 bases between them. Germline V gene sequence: CDR1 SGHTA, CDR2 FQGNSA. The CDR3 loop spans 14 amino acids. The DNA for the CDR3 is TGTGCCAGCAGACAATCCCCCCAGTTTGAAAAACTGTTTTTT. Translating gives CASRQSPQFEKLFF.

The V gene is TRBV4-1, the J gene TRBJ1-6; 7 nucleotides align to TRBD1. Germline V CDR1 and CDR2: MGHRA, YSYEKL. The CDR3 totals 19 residues. V lost 4 bases and J lost 1; bases outside the gene matches: 13. The CDR3 bases are TGCGCCAGCAGCCCCATACCCCCCAGGGGGAGATCCTATAATTCACCCCTCCACTTT. This codes for CASSPIPPRGRSYNSPLHF.

The chain carries TRBV25-1 and TRBJ2-4; D is possibly TRBD1 (6 bases). The CDR3 has 15 amino acids. Trimming left V 4 bases short and J 6 bases short, with 16 bases between. Germline V gene lookup returns CDR1 MGHDK and CDR2 SYGVNS. The CDR3 region has the DNA TGTGCCAGCAGTGGAGCACAGGGAATCGTAAACATTCAGTACTTC. Its protein is CASSGAQGIVNIQYF.

V and J are TRBV10-3 and TRBJ1-5; D is perhaps TRBD1 (6 bases). In germline, CDR1 is ENHRY, CDR2 SYGVKD. With 6 bases removed from V and 8 bases from J, the gap between germline ends came to 17 bases. CDR3 length: 14 amino acids. CDR3 nucleotides: TGTGCCATCAGCCCAACAGGGCAAGGCAAGCCCCAGCATTTT. It is translated as CAISPTGQGKPQHF.

This chain connects TRBV4-1 to TRBJ2-5; TRBD2 matches 9 bases. V lost 0 bases, J lost 4 bases, and 9 bases stayed unmatched. Germline lookup yields CDR1 MGHRA and CDR2 YSYEKL. The CDR3 is 17 residues long. CDR3 nucleotide sequence: TGCGCCAGCAGCCAAGACGGGGCGGGGGGGTGGGGAGAGACCCAGTACTTC. It encodes CASSQDGAGGWGETQYF.